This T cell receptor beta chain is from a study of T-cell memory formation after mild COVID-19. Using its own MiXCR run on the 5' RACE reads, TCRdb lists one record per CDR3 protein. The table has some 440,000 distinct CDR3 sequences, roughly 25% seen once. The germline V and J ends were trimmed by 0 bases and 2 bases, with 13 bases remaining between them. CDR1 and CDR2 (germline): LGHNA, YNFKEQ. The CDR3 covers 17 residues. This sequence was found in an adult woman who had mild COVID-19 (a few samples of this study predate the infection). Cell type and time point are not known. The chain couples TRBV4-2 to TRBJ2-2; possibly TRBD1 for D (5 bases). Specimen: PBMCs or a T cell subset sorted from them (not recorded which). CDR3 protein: CASSQEGAVINTGELFF. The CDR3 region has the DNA TGTGCCAGCAGCCAAGAAGGGGCAGTGATAAACACCGGGGAGCTGTTTTTT.